The clone carrying this T cell receptor (beta chain) showed up just a few times. Data came from immunoSEQ multiplex PCR; TCRdb stores just in-frame clones and leaves some out. Of around 97,000 clones listed, around 88% are singletons. This entry is derived from a study of blood T cell repertoires in COVID-19. After removal of 5 bases from V and 4 bases from J, the junction contained 6 bases not matched to a gene. The CDR3 covers 15 residues. Germline V gene lookup returns CDR1 SGHAT and CDR2 FQNNGV. Sequencing was done on a sample of peripheral blood. The origin of this receptor is a human donor in a cohort sampled during active COVID-19. The rearrangement links TRBV11-2 to TRBJ2-2; 8 positions match TRBD1. This CDR3 is CASSPTGVATGELFF. The DNA of the CDR3 is TGTGCCAGCAGCCCGACAGGGGTTGCCACCGGGGAGCTGTTTTTT.